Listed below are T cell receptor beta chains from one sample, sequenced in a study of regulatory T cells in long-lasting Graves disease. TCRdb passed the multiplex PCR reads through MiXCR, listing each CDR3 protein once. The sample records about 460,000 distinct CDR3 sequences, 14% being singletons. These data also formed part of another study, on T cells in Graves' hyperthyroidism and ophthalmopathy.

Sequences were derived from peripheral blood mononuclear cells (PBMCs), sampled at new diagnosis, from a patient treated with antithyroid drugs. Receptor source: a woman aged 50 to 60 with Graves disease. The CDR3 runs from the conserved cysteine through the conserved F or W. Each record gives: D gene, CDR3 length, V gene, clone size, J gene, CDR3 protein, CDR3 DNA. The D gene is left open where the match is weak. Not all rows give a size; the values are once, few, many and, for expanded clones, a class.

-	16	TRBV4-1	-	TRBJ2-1	CASSQRGRSSYNEQFF	TGCGCCAGCAGCCAACGAGGGAGGAGCTCCTACAATGAGCAGTTCTTC
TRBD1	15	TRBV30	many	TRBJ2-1	CAWSPMDRGGNEQFF	TGTGCCTGGAGCCCCATGGACAGGGGGGGGAATGAGCAGTTCTTC
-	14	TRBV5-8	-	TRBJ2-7	CASSLGVAEHEQYF	TGTGCCAGCAGCTTAGGTGTTGCGGAACACGAGCAGTACTTC
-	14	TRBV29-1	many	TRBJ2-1	CSVVGINLYNEQFF	TGCAGCGTTGTAGGGATAAACCTTTACAATGAGCAGTTCTTC
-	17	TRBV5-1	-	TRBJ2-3	CASSLVGLTTNTDTQYF	TGTGCCAGCAGCTTGGTGGGACTCACAACCAACACAGATACGCAGTATTTT
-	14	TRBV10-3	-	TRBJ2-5	CAISSVRPEETQYF	TGTGCCATCTCGAGTGTCCGGCCGGAAGAGACCCAGTACTTC
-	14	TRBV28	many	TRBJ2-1	CASSRQFHYNEQFF	TGTGCCAGCAGCAGACAGTTCCACTACAATGAGCAGTTCTTC
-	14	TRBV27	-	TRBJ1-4	CASSLGTVGEKLFF	TGTGCCAGCAGTCTGGGGACGGTGGGTGAAAAACTGTTTTTT
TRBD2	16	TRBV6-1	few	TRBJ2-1	CASSERERDPYNEQFF	TGTGCCAGCAGTGAAAGGGAGCGGGACCCCTACAATGAGCAGTTCTTC
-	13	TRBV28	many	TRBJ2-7	CASTLGNSYEQYF	TGTGCCAGCACCCTAGGAAACTCCTACGAGCAGTACTTC
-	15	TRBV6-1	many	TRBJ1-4	CASSEAPTDNEKLFF	TGTGCCAGCAGTGAAGCGCCTACAGATAATGAAAAACTGTTTTTT
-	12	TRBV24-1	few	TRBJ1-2	CATSGSFGGYTF	TGTGCCACCAGTGGAAGTTTCGGTGGCTACACCTTC
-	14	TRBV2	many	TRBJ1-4	CASSAQGTNEKLFF	TGTGCCAGCAGTGCCCAGGGGACTAATGAAAAACTGTTTTTT
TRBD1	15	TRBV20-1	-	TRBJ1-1	CSAPWTGTMNTEAFF	TGCAGTGCTCCGTGGACAGGAACGATGAACACTGAAGCTTTCTTT
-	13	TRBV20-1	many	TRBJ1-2	CSARRTESYGYTF	TGCAGTGCTAGGAGAACAGAAAGCTATGGCTACACCTTC
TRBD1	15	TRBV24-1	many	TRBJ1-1	CATSDLDRGDTEAFF	TGTGCCACCAGTGATTTGGACAGGGGGGACACTGAAGCTTTCTTT
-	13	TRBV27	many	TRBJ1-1	CASSFLQNTEAFF	TGTGCCAGCAGTTTTCTCCAGAACACTGAAGCTTTCTTT
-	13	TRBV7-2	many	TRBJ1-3	CASSLESGNTIYF	TGTGCCAGCAGCTTAGAGTCCGGAAACACCATATATTTT
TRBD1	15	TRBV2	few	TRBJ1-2	CASSYSIDRADGYTF	TGTGCCAGCAGTTACTCAATTGACAGGGCGGATGGCTACACCTTC
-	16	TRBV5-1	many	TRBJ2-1	CASSPPGEETYNEQFF	TGCGCCAGCAGCCCCCCGGGGGAAGAAACCTACAATGAGCAGTTCTTC
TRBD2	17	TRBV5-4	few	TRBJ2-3	CASSSEFRLAGTDTQYF	TGTGCCAGCAGCTCAGAATTTAGACTAGCGGGCACAGATACGCAGTATTTT
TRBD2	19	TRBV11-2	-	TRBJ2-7	CASSHRIRTSGSKSYEQYF	TGTGCCAGCAGCCATCGGATCAGGACTAGCGGGAGTAAATCCTACGAGCAGTACTTC
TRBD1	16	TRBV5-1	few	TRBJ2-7	CASSQRDRLISYEQYF	TGCGCCAGCAGCCAGAGGGACAGGCTTATCTCCTACGAGCAGTACTTC
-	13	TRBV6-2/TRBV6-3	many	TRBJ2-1	CASRGGPGNEQFF	TGTGCCAGCAGAGGGGGGCCGGGGAATGAGCAGTTCTTC
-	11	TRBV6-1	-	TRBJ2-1	CASRLLGEQFF	TGTGCCAGCAGGCTATTGGGTGAGCAGTTCTTC
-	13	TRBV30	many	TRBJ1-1	CAWGKRANTEAFF	TGTGCCTGGGGTAAAAGGGCTAACACTGAAGCTTTCTTT
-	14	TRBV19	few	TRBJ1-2	CASRTDRGNYGYTF	TGTGCCAGTAGGACGGATCGAGGGAACTATGGCTACACCTTC
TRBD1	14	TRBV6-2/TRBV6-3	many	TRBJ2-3	CASSLGQFTDTQYF	TGTGCCAGCAGTTTGGGACAGTTCACAGATACGCAGTATTTT
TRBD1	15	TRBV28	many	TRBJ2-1	CASSLPGQGAHEQFF	TGTGCCAGCAGTCTGCCGGGACAGGGGGCCCATGAGCAGTTCTTC
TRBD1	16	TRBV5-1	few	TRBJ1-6	CASSLEQTGSGSPLHF	TGCGCCAGCAGCTTGGAGCAGACAGGGTCCGGTTCACCCCTCCACTTT
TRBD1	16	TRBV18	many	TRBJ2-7	CASSPTGVRTYYEQYF	TGTGCCAGCTCACCTACAGGGGTTCGAACCTACTACGAGCAGTACTTC
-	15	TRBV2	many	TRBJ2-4	CASSELEGFKNIQYF	TGTGCCAGCAGTGAATTAGAGGGGTTCAAAAACATTCAGTACTTC
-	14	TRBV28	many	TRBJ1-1	CASSLSGMNTEAFF	TGTGCCAGCAGCTTATCGGGTATGAACACTGAAGCTTTCTTT
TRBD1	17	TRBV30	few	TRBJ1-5	CAWSFRGGDRGEQPQHF	TGTGCCTGGAGCTTTAGGGGGGGCGACAGGGGGGAGCAGCCCCAGCATTTT
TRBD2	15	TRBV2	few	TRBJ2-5	CASSEARTSLETQYF	TGTGCCAGCAGTGAAGCCCGGACTAGCCTGGAGACCCAGTACTTC
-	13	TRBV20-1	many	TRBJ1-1	CSAGAQGNTEAFF	TGCAGTGCTGGGGCACAGGGGAACACTGAAGCTTTCTTT
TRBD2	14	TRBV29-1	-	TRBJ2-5	CSVGPAGGPETQYF	TGCAGCGTTGGACCAGCGGGAGGGCCGGAGACCCAGTACTTC
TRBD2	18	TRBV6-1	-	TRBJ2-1	CASSHRTPSGRSYNEQFF	TGTGCCAGCAGCCACCGAACCCCCAGCGGGAGATCCTACAATGAGCAGTTCTTC
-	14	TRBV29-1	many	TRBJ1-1	CSVSEGGRYTEAFF	TGCAGCGTCAGCGAGGGGGGGCGATACACTGAAGCTTTCTTT
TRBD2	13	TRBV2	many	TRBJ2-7	CASNRWREDEQYF	TGTGCCAGCAATAGGTGGCGGGAGGACGAGCAGTACTTC